What follows are 15 T cell receptor beta chains derived from one specimen sequenced in a study of blood T cell repertoires in COVID-19. Clones were sequenced by immunoSEQ multiplex PCR, and TCRdb holds only the in-frame ones, with some missing. The sample has tens of thousands of clones, 77% seen once. Sequenced material: peripheral blood. Receptors were obtained from a man between 65 and 79 years old with active or convalescent COVID-19.

The V call is TRBV5-1, the J call TRBJ2-2, with D uncertain. Germline assignment: CDR1 SGHRS and CDR2 YFSETQ. This CDR3 has 14 residues. V lost 4 bases, J lost 3 bases, and 10 bases lay in between. CDR3 in amino acids: CASSTDTYTGELFF. DNA for the CDR3: TGCGCCAGCAGCACAGACACGTACACCGGGGAGCTGTTTTTT. Full variable domain (missing parts from reference TRBV5-1 and TRBJ2-2): KAGVTQTPRYLIKTRGQQVTLSCSPISGHRSVSWYQQTPGQGLQFLFEYFSETQRNKGNFPGRFSGRQFSNSRSEMNVSTLELGDSALYLCASSTDTYTGELFFGEGSRLTVL.

V usage is TRBV3-1 (or the pseudogene TRBV3-2) and J usage is TRBJ2-3; 11 bases map to TRBD2. The CDR3 consists of 17 residues. J lost 4 bases, V lost 5 bases, and 11 bases had no gene match. The V gene's germline CDR1 is LGHDT and CDR2 YNNKEL (reference sequence). The chain's CDR3 is CASSATLLAGDADTQYF. CDR3 in DNA: TGTGCCAGCAGCGCTACCCTACTAGCGGGAGACGCAGATACGCAGTATTTT.

The chain joins TRBV5-6 to TRBJ1-2; no definite D call. The germline V and J ends were trimmed by 1 base and 2 bases, with 9 bases remaining between them. CDR3 size: 14 residues. Germline lookup yields CDR1 SGHDT and CDR2 YYEEEE. The CDR3 region is CASSLIPGNYGYTF. In nucleotides, the CDR3 is TGTGCCAGCAGCTTGATTCCGGGGAACTATGGCTACACCTTC.

The chain combines TRBV24-1 with TRBJ2-2; 9 nucleotides line up with TRBD2. Looked up from germline, CDR1 is KGHDR and CDR2 is SFDVKD. CDR3 length: 17 residues. The ends lost 3 bases at V and 1 base at J; junction bases unmatched: 5. The CDR3 region has the DNA TGTGCCACCAGTGATATTAGCGGGAGAGAGAACACCGGGGAGCTGTTTTTT. Translation gives CATSDISGRENTGELFF.

This clone was found a few times. In nucleotides, the CDR3 is TGTGCCAGCAGCTTATTTTTGGGGGGGCGAGAGACCCAGTACTTC. Protein: CASSLFLGGRETQYF. This chain uses TRBV7-2 with TRBJ2-5; D perhaps matches TRBD2 (7 bases). The germline V gene encodes CDR1 SGHTA and CDR2 FQGNSA. Trimming removed 2 bases from V and 4 bases from J, with 14 bases in between. This CDR3 has 15 amino acids.

The count of this clone is one. The chain uses TRBV7-3 and TRBJ1-3; perhaps TRBD1 as D (6 bases). Germline CDR1 and CDR2: SGHTA and FQGTGA. V lost 2 bases and J 8 bases, leaving 10 bases between the germline ends. The CDR3 sequence is 13 residues long. The CDR3 spells CASSLVKGDTIYF. The CDR3 coding sequence is TGTGCCAGCAGCTTAGTGAAGGGGGACACCATATATTTT.

This clone was seen at least ten times. The chain links TRBV4-1 to TRBJ2-7; weak D call: TRBD1 (5 bases). Trimming pared 0 bases from V and 2 bases from J, leaving 14 bases between. CDR3 size: 16 residues. Germline V lookup: CDR1 MGHRA, CDR2 YSYEKL. The CDR3 protein is CASSQDDTGLTYEQYF. CDR3 bases: TGCGCCAGCAGCCAAGATGACACAGGCCTAACCTACGAGCAGTACTTC.

The chain combines TRBV7-3 with TRBJ1-1, with D possibly matching TRBD1 (6 bases). Germline CDR1 SGHTA, CDR2 FQGTGA. The length of the CDR3 is 13 residues. Deletions cut 5 bases from V and 2 bases from J, with 9 bases between. The DNA of the CDR3 is TGTGCCAGCAGCGCCGGGACAAACACTGAAGCTTTCTTT. Protein product: CASSAGTNTEAFF.

The chain recombines TRBV10-3 with TRBJ2-1; 10 positions match TRBD2. The CDR3 is made up of 14 amino acids. The V gene end was trimmed by 2 bases and the J gene end by 7 bases; junction bases not matched to a gene: 2. Germline values: CDR1 ENHRY, CDR2 SYGVKD. This CDR3 is CAISERTSGNEQFF. The DNA for the CDR3 is TGTGCCATCAGTGAGAGGACTAGCGGTAATGAGCAGTTCTTC.

The count of this clone is one. CDR3 nucleotides: TGTGCCAGCAGAAACCAGGGGGCGAGCAATCAGCCCCAGCATTTT. Translation: CASRNQGASNQPQHF. The genes are TRBV6-5 and TRBJ1-5, with TRBD1 matching over 8 bases. The V segment lost 6 bases and the J segment 1 base; nucleotides outside the gene matches: 5. CDR1 MNHEY and CDR2 SVGAGI come from the germline V gene. The length of the CDR3 is 15 residues.

This chain connects TRBV11-3 to TRBJ2-1; D perhaps matches TRBD1 (5 bases). Germline CDR1 and CDR2: SGHNT and YENEEA. CDR3 length equals 11 residues. Trimming shortened V by 4 bases and J by 7 bases, and 5 bases separated the two germline ends. CDR3 nucleotide sequence: TGTGCCAGCAGCTCAGGGAATGAGCAGTTCTTC. Residues: CASSSGNEQFF.

This chain links TRBV19 with TRBJ1-6, with D unresolved. This CDR3 comprises 16 residues. Trimming stripped 7 bases from V and 0 bases from J, with 13 bases between. The germline gives CDR1 LNHDA, CDR2 SQIVND (reference sequence). CDR3 sequence: CASNLAKSSYNSPLHF. The DNA for the CDR3 is TGTGCCAGTAACCTTGCCAAGAGCTCCTATAATTCACCCCTCCACTTT. Full variable domain (rest looked up from reference TRBV19 and TRBJ1-6): DGGITQSPKYLFRKEGQNVTLSCEQNLNHDAMYWYRQDPGQGLRLIYYSQIVNDFQKGDIAEGYSVSREKKESFPLTVTSAQKNPTAFYLCASNLAKSSYNSPLHFGNGTRLTVT.

The gene calls are TRBV28 and TRBJ2-7; 11 bases align to TRBD1. The germline CDR1 and CDR2 sequences are MDHEN and SYDVKM. CDR3 length: 16 residues. Losses at the gene ends were 2 bases for V and 2 bases for J; bases not matched to a gene: 5. CDR3 sequence: CASSLPPGQGAYEQYF. In DNA, the CDR3 is TGTGCCAGCAGTTTACCCCCGGGACAGGGGGCCTACGAGCAGTACTTC.

The sample holds a few counts of this clone. This rearrangement joins TRBV13 to TRBJ1-5; D might be TRBD1 (6 bases). The CDR3 has 15 residues. Germline-derived CDR1 and CDR2 are PRHDT and FYEKMQ (reference sequence). The V and J ends lost 0 bases and 5 bases respectively, with 11 bases between them. Written as DNA, the CDR3 is TGTGCCAGCAGCTTAGGCCAGGGGCTGGATCAGCCCCAGCATTTT. Protein: CASSLGQGLDQPQHF.

This rearrangement joins TRBV11-2 to TRBJ2-7, with TRBD1 matching 8 bases. Germline trimming cut 0 bases from V and 4 bases from J; bases unmatched to any gene: 5. The CDR3 extends over 15 amino acids. Germline CDR1 and CDR2: SGHAT and FQNNGV. This CDR3 reads CASSLEGQALYEQYF. CDR3 in DNA: TGTGCCAGCAGCTTAGAGGGACAGGCTTTATACGAGCAGTACTTC.